Here is one T cell receptor beta chain with its context. This clonotype was seen repeatedly, ten times or more. Its antigen target is currently unknown. Per-base quality was not reported, and no clone a single base away is much larger than it. Including cysteine and phenylalanine, the CDR3 has 15 amino acids. Only the CDR3 DNA is retained, 45 bases long and in frame from the first base. CDR1 ENHRY and CDR2 SYGVKD were looked up in the germline V gene. Deletion took 1 base off V and 0 bases off J, with a span of 7 bases between the germline ends. These data come from a study of neurological immune-mediated disorders (dated by TCRdb to between 2018 and 2021). Regarding the complete study: Among the 35 or so multiple sclerosis patients, relapsing-remitting MS was present in roughly 30 and secondary progressive MS was present in 3. Alongside PBMC samples, the set of some 100 TCR-beta libraries contained longitudinal samples, technical triplicates, and paired CD4+ and CD8+ T-cell subsets that had been sorted. The cohort included roughly 71 subjects: roughly 15 with HAM/TSP, some 34 with multiple sclerosis, and around 20 healthy controls. Peripheral blood TCR-beta repertoires from patients with HTLV-I-associated myelopathy (HAM/TSP), patients with multiple sclerosis, and healthy controls were compared in the study using UMI-based sequencing. What the work shows at the level of the full study, not this receptor alone: The MS cluster was not associated with any clinical or MRI features, and the authors stated that larger cohorts are needed. TCR clonal expansion was highest in HAM/TSP patients and lowest in MS patients, with MS patients falling below even healthy controls. No identical CDR3 amino acid sequences were shared among expanded clones across subjects, suggesting private TCR-beta repertoires in all groups. In phylogenetic analysis, the repertoires of 18 of 34 MS patients grouped into a cluster of related CDR3 sequences, which suggests a possible signature at the repertoire level.

cDNA synthesis used template-switch 5'RACE with a primer carrying a 10-nucleotide random unique molecular identifier tagging each TCR transcript. Each sequencing run produced over 200 million TCR-beta sequences covering 15-18 subjects. Total RNA was extracted with the RNeasy kit. Using the KAPA Real-time Library Amplification kit, TCR-beta VDJ regions were amplified with primers for the TCR constant region and the 5'RACE anchor. A first PCR added sample indexes and Illumina adaptors, and a second PCR then raised library yield. After Ampure bead purification, the TCR product of roughly 650 bp was size-selected on a 2% E-gel SizeSelection system. Before pooling, library quality was assessed on a Bioanalyzer, concentration was determined with Qubit, and library quantification was performed with the Kapa Library Quantification kit. Libraries were sequenced paired-end 2 x 150 bp on an Illumina HiSeq 2500. To increase sequence diversity, about 25-31% phiX was spiked into each library pool. Per the original workflow: The quality-filtered reads were processed with the UMI-based MiGEC pipeline, whose error correction step removed more than 80% of the raw TCR sequences. VDJ genes were aligned to IMGT germline references, and each clonotype was defined by a unique CDR3 amino acid sequence together with V-J genes. Clonal expansion, Shannon diversity, and CDR3 relatedness (CalcPairwiseDistances, ClusterSamples) were evaluated with VDJtools, and phylogenetic trees were built with CLCbio workbench. Expanded clones were defined as having at least 8 unique UMIs, based on coefficient-of-variation modelling across technical triplicates. In-frame beta chains were kept once TCRdb had trimmed the public reads at Q25 with fastp and called clones with MiXCR. Rows with one shared CDR3 protein collapse into an entry with the most common genes and DNA. The V and J calls here are based on TCRdb, not the publication. Here the sample has around 46,000 distinct CDR3 sequences; 3.5% to 5.5% occur a single time. The ten largest account for around 5% of the sample.

Unsorted PBMC libraries were generated from 2 million PBMCs stored in RNAlater at -80 °C until RNA extraction. The multiple sclerosis patients were enrolled in a US clinical protocol that used magnetic resonance imaging to evaluate disease progression. Peripheral blood was subjected to Ficoll-Hypaque density gradient centrifugation to isolate PBMCs, which were then cryopreserved in liquid nitrogen. This TCR derives from a woman aged 55-69 years with multiple sclerosis. Sequencing was performed on PBMCs. The chain couples TRBV10-3 to TRBJ1-3, with no reliable assignment of the D segment. CDR3 region: CAISEYVDSGNTIYF. The DNA reads TGTGCCATCAGTGAGTACGTCGACTCTGGAAACACCATATATTTT.